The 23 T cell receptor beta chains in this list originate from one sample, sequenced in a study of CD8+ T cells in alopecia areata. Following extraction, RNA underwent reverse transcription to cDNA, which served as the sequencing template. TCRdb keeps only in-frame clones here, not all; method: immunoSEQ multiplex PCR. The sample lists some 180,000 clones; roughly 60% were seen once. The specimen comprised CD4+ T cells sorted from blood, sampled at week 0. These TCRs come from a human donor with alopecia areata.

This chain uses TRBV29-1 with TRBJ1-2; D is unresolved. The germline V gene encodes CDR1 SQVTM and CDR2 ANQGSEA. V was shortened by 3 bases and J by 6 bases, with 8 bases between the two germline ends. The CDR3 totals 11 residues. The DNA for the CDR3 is TGCAGCGTTGACTTGGTTGATGGCTACACCTTC. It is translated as CSVDLVDGYTF. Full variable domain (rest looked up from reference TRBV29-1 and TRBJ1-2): SAVISQKPSRDICQRGTSLTIQCQVDSQVTMMFWYRQQPGQSLTLIATANQGSEATYESGFVIDKFPISRPNLTFSTLTVSNMSPEDSSIYLCSVDLVDGYTFGSGTRLTVV.

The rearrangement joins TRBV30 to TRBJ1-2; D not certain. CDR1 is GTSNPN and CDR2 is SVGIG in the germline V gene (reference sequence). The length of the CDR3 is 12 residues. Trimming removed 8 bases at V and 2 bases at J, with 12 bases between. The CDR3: CAVLQTNYGYTF. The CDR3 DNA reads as TGTGCCGTACTCCAGACCAACTATGGCTACACCTTC.

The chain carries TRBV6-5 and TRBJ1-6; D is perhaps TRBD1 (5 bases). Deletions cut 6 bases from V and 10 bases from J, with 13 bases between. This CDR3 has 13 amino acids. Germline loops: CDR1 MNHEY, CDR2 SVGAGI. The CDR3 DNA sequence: TGTGCCAGCAGGTACCGGGACTCGTCACCCCTCCACTTT. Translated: CASRYRDSSPLHF.

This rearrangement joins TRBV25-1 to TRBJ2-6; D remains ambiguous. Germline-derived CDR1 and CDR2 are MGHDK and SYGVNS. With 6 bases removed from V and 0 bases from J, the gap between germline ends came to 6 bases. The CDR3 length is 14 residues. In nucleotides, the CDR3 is TGTGCCAGCAGCGCCCACTCTGGGGCCAACGTCCTGACTTTC. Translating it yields CASSAHSGANVLTF.

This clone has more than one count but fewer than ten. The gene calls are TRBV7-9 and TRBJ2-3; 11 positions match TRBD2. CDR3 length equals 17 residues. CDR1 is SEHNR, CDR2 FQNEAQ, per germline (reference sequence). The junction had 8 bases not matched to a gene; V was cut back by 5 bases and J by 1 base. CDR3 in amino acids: CASSAAALAGGTDTQYF. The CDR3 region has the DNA TGTGCCAGCAGCGCCGCTGCACTAGCGGGGGGCACAGATACGCAGTATTTT.

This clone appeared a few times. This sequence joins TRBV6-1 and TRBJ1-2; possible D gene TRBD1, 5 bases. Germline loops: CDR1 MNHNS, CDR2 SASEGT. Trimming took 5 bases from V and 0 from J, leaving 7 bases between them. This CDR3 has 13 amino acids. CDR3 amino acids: CASSSTANYGYTF. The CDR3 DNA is TGTGCCAGCAGTTCGACAGCTAACTATGGCTACACCTTC.

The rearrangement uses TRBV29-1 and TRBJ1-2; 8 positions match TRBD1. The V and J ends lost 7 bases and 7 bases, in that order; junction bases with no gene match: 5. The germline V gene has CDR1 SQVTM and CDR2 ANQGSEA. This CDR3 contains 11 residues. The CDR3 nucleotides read TGCAGCGGCGGGACAGGCGGTGGCTACACCTTC. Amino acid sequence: CSGGTGGGYTF.

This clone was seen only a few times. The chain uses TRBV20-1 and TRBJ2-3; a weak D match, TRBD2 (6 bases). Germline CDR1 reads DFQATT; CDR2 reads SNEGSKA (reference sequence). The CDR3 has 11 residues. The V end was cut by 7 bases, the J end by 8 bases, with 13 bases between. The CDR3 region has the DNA TGCAGTGGGAGGGATGGGGGTACGCAGTATTTT. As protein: CSGRDGGTQYF.

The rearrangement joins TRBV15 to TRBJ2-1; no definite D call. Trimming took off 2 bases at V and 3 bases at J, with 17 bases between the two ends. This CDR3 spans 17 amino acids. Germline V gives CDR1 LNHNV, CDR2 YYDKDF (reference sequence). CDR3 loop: CATSRLSHKTFYNEQFF. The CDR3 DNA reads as TGTGCCACCAGCAGACTCTCTCATAAGACCTTCTACAATGAGCAGTTCTTC.

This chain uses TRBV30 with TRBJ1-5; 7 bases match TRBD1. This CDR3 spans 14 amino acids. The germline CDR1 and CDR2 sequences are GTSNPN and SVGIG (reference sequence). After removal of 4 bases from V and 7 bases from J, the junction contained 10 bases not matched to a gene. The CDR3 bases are TGTGCCTGGACCGGGGACAGTCCCCGACAGCCCCAGCATTTT. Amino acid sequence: CAWTGDSPRQPQHF.

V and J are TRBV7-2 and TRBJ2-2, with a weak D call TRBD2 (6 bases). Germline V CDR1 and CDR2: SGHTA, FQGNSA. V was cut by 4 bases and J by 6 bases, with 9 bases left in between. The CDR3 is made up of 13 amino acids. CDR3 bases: TGTGCCAGCAGCTCGGCGGGGCCCGGGGAGCTGTTTTTT. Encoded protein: CASSSAGPGELFF.

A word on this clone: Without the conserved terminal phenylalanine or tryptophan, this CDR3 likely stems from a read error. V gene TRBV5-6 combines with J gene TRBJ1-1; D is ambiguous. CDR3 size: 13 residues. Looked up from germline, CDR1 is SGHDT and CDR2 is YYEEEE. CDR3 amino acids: CAGSLGDNTEAFL. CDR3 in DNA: TGTGCCGGCAGCTTGGGCGACAACACTGAAGCTTTCCTT.

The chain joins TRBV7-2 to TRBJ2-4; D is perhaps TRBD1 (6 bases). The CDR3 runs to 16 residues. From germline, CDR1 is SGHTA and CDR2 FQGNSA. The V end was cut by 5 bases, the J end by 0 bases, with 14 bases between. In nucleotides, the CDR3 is TGTGCCAGCAGCCGGGACAATTTCGGAGCCAAAAACATTCAGTACTTC. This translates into CASSRDNFGAKNIQYF.

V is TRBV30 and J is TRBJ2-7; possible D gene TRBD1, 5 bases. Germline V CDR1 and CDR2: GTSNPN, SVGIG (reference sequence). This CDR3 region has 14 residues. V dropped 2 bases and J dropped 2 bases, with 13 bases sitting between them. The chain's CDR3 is CAWSLPLGAYEQYF. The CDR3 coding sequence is TGTGCCTGGAGTCTCCCCTTAGGGGCCTACGAGCAGTACTTC.

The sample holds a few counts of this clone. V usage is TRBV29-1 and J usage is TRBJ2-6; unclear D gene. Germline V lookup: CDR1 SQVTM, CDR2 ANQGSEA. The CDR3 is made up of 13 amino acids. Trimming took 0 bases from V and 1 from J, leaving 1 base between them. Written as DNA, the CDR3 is TGCAGCGTTGAAGAATCTGGGGCCAACGTCCTGACTTTC. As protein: CSVEESGANVLTF.

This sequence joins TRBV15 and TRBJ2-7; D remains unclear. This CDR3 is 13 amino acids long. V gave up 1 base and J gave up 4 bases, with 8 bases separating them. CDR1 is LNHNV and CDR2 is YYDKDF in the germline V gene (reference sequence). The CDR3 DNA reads TGTGCCACCAGCAGAGGTATTGAGTACGAGCAGTACTTC. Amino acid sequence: CATSRGIEYEQYF.

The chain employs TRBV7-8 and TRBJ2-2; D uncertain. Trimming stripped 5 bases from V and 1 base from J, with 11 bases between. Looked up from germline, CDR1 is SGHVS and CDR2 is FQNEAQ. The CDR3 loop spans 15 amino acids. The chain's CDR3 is CASSELTVNTGELFF. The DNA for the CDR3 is TGTGCCAGCAGCGAACTAACAGTGAACACCGGGGAGCTGTTTTTT. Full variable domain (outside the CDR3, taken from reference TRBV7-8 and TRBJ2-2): GAGVSQSPRYKVAKRGQDVALRCDPISGHVSLFWYQQALGQGPEFLTYFQNEAQLDKSGLPSDRFFAERPEGSVSTLKIQRTQQEDSAVYLCASSELTVNTGELFFGEGSRLTVL.

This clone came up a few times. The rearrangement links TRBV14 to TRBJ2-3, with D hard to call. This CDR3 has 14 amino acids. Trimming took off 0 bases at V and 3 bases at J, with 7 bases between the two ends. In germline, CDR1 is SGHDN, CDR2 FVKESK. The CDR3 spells CASSQDVGTDTQYF. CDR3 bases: TGTGCCAGCAGCCAAGATGTTGGAACAGATACGCAGTATTTT.

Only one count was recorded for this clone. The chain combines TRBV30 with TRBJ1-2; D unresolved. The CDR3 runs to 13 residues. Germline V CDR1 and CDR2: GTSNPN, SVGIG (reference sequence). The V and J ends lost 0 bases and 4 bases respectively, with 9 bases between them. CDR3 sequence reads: CAWSVIGAYGYTF. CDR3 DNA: TGTGCCTGGAGTGTAATCGGTGCCTATGGCTACACCTTC.

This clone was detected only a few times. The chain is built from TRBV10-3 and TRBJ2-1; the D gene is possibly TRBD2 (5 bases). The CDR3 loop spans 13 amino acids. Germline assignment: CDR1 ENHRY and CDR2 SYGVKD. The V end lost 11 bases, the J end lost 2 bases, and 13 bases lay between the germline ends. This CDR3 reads CASADYAYNEQFF. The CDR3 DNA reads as TGTGCCTCTGCCGACTACGCCTACAATGAGCAGTTCTTC.

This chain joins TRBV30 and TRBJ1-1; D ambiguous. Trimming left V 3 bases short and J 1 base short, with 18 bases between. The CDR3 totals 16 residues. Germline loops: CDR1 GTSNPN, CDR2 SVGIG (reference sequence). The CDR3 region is CAWSPRGFTSNTEAFF. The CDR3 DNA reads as TGTGCCTGGAGCCCGCGGGGATTTACCTCGAACACTGAAGCTTTCTTT.

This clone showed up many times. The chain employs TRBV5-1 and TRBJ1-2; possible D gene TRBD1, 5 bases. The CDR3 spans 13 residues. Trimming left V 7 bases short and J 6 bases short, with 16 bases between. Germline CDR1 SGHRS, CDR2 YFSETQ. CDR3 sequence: CASRETEGNGYTF. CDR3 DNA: TGCGCCAGCCGCGAGACAGAGGGTAATGGCTACACCTTC.

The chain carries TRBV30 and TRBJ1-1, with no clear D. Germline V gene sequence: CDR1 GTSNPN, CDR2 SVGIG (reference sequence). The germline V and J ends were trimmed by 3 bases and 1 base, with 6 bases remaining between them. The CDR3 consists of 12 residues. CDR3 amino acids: CAWRSRNTEAFF. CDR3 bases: TGTGCCTGGAGGTCCAGGAACACTGAAGCTTTCTTT.